The entry below describes one T cell receptor beta chain. One end of the junction is discordant with germline, which a read error may explain. The sample belongs to a study of blood T cells in healthy people across ages. Study details: Using template switching, researchers captured about one barcoded beta molecule for each two T cells.

This CDR3 has 17 amino acids. Per the germline V gene, CDR1 is SSHAT and CDR2 is FNYEAQ (reference sequence). Combining a sample-barcoded 5' primer with a J-beta primer mix, a second PCR ran for 7 to 11 cycles. TCRdb reprocessed the 5' RACE reads via MiXCR and lists one record per CDR3 protein. In the table there are around 820,000 distinct CDR3 sequences, around a quarter of which are singletons. Another study also made use of these data, one on T cells of mothers and their children. That publication notes: The second PCR's M1S primer added sample barcodes and 2-4 random nucleotides. Maternal samples each gave over 9.5 million TCR beta CDR3 reads, and child samples about 3 million each. Nobody spotted any persistent microchimeric T cell clones.

The sequence came from a boy younger than 18 in good health. Input material: blood. The chain has TRBV7-7 and TRBJ2-5; 9 positions match TRBD2. CDR3 DNA: TGTGCTAGCAGCTTAGTCGTCGCGGGGGGGCCCGGTGAGACCCAGTACTTC. It codes for CASSLVVAGGPGETQYF.